The clone carrying this T cell receptor (beta chain) was seen once. This sample is part of a study of cytomegalovirus exposure and HLA in healthy donors. Study information: When 350 to 500 donors were genotyped, roughly 82% of them were found to fall in the Caucasian-associated ancestry cluster.

The V segment lost 4 bases and the J segment 0 bases; nucleotides outside the gene matches: 15. Germline assignment: CDR1 SNHLY and CDR2 FYNNEI. The CDR3 contains 19 residues. PCR used 60 Vbeta primers and 13 Jbeta primers. TCRdb's table, derived via immunoSEQ multiplex PCR, lists solely in-frame clones and lacks some. The sample has 150,000 to 200,000 clones; around 82% are singletons. The sequence was obtained from a man between 18 and 29 years old in good health and CMV-seronegative. The sequenced sample was PBMCs. The V and J genes are TRBV2 and TRBJ1-3; 7 nucleotides line up with TRBD1. CDR3 amino acids: CASSVEGAISVSSGNTIYF. The CDR3 nucleotides are TGTGCCAGCAGTGTCGAGGGGGCTATATCCGTGAGCTCTGGAAACACCATATATTTT.